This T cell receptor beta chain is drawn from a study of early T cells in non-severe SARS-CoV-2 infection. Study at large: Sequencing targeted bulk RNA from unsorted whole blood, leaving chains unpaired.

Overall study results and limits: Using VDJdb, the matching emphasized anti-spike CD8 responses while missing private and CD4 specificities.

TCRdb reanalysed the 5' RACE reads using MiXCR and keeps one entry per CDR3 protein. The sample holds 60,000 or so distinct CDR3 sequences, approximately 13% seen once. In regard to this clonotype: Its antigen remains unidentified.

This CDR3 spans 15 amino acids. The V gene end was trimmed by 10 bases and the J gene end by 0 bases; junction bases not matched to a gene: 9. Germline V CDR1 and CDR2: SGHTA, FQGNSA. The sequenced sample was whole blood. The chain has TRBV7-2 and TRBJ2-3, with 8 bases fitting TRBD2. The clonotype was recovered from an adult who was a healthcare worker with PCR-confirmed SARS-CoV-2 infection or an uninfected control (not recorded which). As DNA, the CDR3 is TGTGCCACCCGTCTTAGCGGGGTTAGCACAGATACGCAGTATTTT. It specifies CATRLSGVSTDTQYF.